This section outlines one TCR beta chain sequence together with its context. Its antigen is undetermined. Noted time point: week 47, end of study. Vaccination used 300 ug of mutant IDH1 20-mer peptide per dose, with topical imiquimod. Administration of eight vaccinations to patients took place in weeks 1, 3, 5, 7, 11, 15, 19, 23. V dropped 4 bases and J dropped 3; count of bases not matched to a gene: 11. Per germline, CDR1 SGHDT and CDR2 YYEEEE. This CDR3 contains 17 residues. Method: immunoSEQ multiplex PCR; TCRdb's copy keeps in-frame clones and lacks some. The sample consists of 56,000 or so clones, 75% of them appearing once. The data are from a study of a mutant IDH1 vaccine in newly diagnosed glioma. Study-wide background: Investigators started vaccination 4-6 weeks after radiotherapy alone, or with temozolomide cycles. Most had both radiotherapy and temozolomide beforehand; others had only one.

Study results and caveats: The occurrence of vaccine-induced immune responses was seen in more than 85% of patients.

This sequence was found in a man aged 50-60 years with glioma. The chain couples TRBV5-6 to TRBJ2-3; 10 nucleotides line up with TRBD1. This specimen consisted of PBMCs, obtained from a glioma patient whose treatment included an IDH1 peptide vaccine. This CDR3 reads CASSIRQGAIFTDTQYF. CDR3 coding DNA: TGTGCCAGCAGCATTCGACAGGGGGCAATCTTTACAGATACGCAGTATTTT.